The TCR beta chain under discussion was sequenced for a study of CD8 T cells in ankylosing spondylitis. Study-level results: There was a TCR beta motif, made of roughly eight highly homologous variants, that appeared characteristic of ankylosing spondylitis blood.

CDR3 length: 16 residues. The V end was cut by 7 bases, the J end by 0 bases, with 13 bases between. Germline CDR1 is MNHEY and CDR2 is SMNVEV (reference sequence). With molecular barcodes, quantitative 5'-RACE was used to make the TCR beta libraries. TCRdb analysed the 5' RACE reads with MiXCR anew, one entry per CDR3 protein. The sample holds approximately 540,000 distinct CDR3 sequences, roughly 13% seen once. On this clonotype: Its target is not known.

The chain couples TRBV27 to TRBJ1-6, with D perhaps matching TRBD1 (5 bases). The source material was blood, either unsorted or a sorted T cell fraction (not recorded which). This TCR came from a male donor with ankylosing spondylitis. The CDR3 nucleotides are TGTGCCAGCATGGGGGGGGTGAGCTCCTATAATTCACCCCTCCACTTT. It specifies CASMGGVSSYNSPLHF.